This is a list of T cell receptor beta chains from one sample in a study of blood T cell repertoires in COVID-19. The repertoire was sequenced with immunoSEQ multiplex PCR; TCRdb's copy has only in-frame clones and lacks some. The table includes 170,000 or so clones, roughly 84% detected once. The sequenced material came from peripheral blood. The receptors were gathered from a man aged 45-60 years with active or convalescent COVID-19. CDR3s include the opening cysteine and the closing phenylalanine or tryptophan. A D gene is named only where the DNA matches it firmly. The size of a clone is reported for some rows only, either as once, few or many, or as a class for expanded clones.

>TRBV7-9|-|TRBJ2-3|TRBD2
CASIGGGTDTQYF
TGTGCCAGCATTGGGGGGGGCACAGATACGCAGTATTTT
>TRBV5-5|-|TRBJ1-1|-
CASSLVAGVNTEAFF
TGTGCCAGCAGCTTGGTTGCAGGGGTGAACACTGAAGCTTTCTTT
>TRBV5-6|-|TRBJ1-1|-
CASSLVRGTEAFF
TGTGCCAGCAGCTTGGTTAGGGGCACTGAAGCTTTCTTT
>TRBV4-1|-|TRBJ1-1|TRBD1
CASSPLGQGGTEAFF
TGCGCCAGCAGCCCGCTAGGACAGGGGGGCACTGAAGCTTTCTTT
>TRBV10-1|-|TRBJ1-2|TRBD1
CARHQGQGSPFAGYTF
TGCGCCAGACACCAGGGACAGGGGTCACCATTTGCTGGCTACACCTTC
>TRBV7-9|-|TRBJ2-1|TRBD2
CASSAPRLAGNEQFF
TGTGCCAGCAGCGCCCCGCGACTAGCGGGCAATGAGCAGTTCTTC
>TRBV10-3|-|TRBJ2-7|TRBD2
CAISVARGGAVNEQYF
TGTGCCATCAGTGTCGCCCGGGGGGGCGCAGTTAACGAGCAGTACTTC
>TRBV6-5|few|TRBJ2-1|TRBD2
CASRPPSGRVAEQFF
TGTGCCAGCAGGCCCCCTAGCGGGAGGGTTGCCGAGCAGTTCTTC
>TRBV6-5|-|TRBJ1-5|-
CASSYSRSNQPQHF
TGTGCCAGCAGTTACTCCAGGAGCAATCAGCCCCAGCATTTT
>TRBV3-1/TRBV3-2|-|TRBJ2-1|-
CASSQDPGRGTRNEQFF
TGTGCCAGCAGCCAAGATCCGGGCAGGGGAACGAGGAATGAGCAGTTCTTC
>TRBV6-1|-|TRBJ1-4|-
CASSEVPIGVLANEKLFF
TGTGCCAGCAGTGAAGTCCCCATCGGGGTACTTGCTAATGAAAAACTGTTTTTT
>TRBV6-6|-|TRBJ1-2|-
CASSPDPLVRRGTNYGYTF
TGTGCCAGCAGTCCTGACCCGTTGGTTAGAAGGGGAACTAACTATGGCTACACCTTC
>TRBV19|-|TRBJ2-3|-
CASSISRDSTGDTQYF
TGTGCCAGTAGTATAAGTCGGGACTCCACGGGAGATACGCAGTATTTT
>TRBV19|-|TRBJ1-2|TRBD1
CASTARDRGRGVSGYTF
TGTGCCAGTACCGCCCGGGACAGGGGGCGCGGGGTCTCTGGCTACACCTTC
>TRBV23-1|-|TRBJ2-7|-
CASRPTRRANYEQYF
TGCGCCAGCAGGCCTACAAGGAGGGCCAACTACGAGCAGTACTTC
>TRBV6-1|-|TRBJ1-6|-
CASSDGHLFINSPLHF
TGTGCCAGCAGTGACGGACACCTTTTTATTAATTCACCCCTCCACTTT
>TRBV5-6|-|TRBJ1-2|-
CASSSPRVRLGYTF
TGTGCCAGCAGCTCTCCGAGGGTACGGTTGGGCTACACCTTC
>TRBV5-1|-|TRBJ1-1|-
CASSPGGARNTEAFF
TGCGCCAGCAGCCCCGGGGGGGCGAGGAACACTGAAGCTTTCTTT
>TRBV30|-|TRBJ2-3|TRBD2
CAWSVLVASGTDTQYF
TGTGCCTGGAGTGTACTGGTGGCTAGCGGTACAGATACGCAGTATTTT
>TRBV6-5|-|TRBJ2-1|TRBD2
CASRLASSSYNEQFF
TGTGCCAGCAGACTAGCGTCTAGCTCCTACAATGAGCAGTTCTTC
>TRBV3-1/TRBV3-2|-|TRBJ2-7|-
CASSQDRGEQYF
TGTGCCAGCAGCCAAGACAGGGGCGAGCAGTACTTC
>TRBV10-1|-|TRBJ2-6|-
CASSDLGDWVSGANVLTF
TGCGCCAGCAGTGATTTGGGGGACTGGGTCTCTGGGGCCAACGTCCTGACTTTC
>TRBV7-9|-|TRBJ1-5|-
CASSPMVEGGSNQPQHF
TGTGCCAGCAGCCCAATGGTGGAGGGAGGTAGCAATCAGCCCCAGCATTTT
>TRBV28|-|TRBJ2-1|-
CASSGNSYNEQFF
TGTGCCAGCAGCGGGAACTCCTACAATGAGCAGTTCTTC
>TRBV6-5|-|TRBJ1-6|-
CASSYVGRNSPLHF
TGTGCCAGCAGTTACGTGGGGCGGAATTCACCCCTCCACTTT
>TRBV6-1|-|TRBJ1-1|-
CASSEQDSTEAFF
TGTGCCAGCAGTGAACAGGACTCTACTGAAGCTTTCTTT
>TRBV5-1|-|TRBJ2-1|-
CASSDLQGNEQFF
TGCGCCAGCAGCGATCTACAGGGCAATGAGCAGTTCTTC
>TRBV28|-|TRBJ1-2|TRBD1
CASSLISGGNTYGYTF
TGTGCCAGCAGTTTAATTTCAGGGGGCAATACCTATGGCTACACCTTC
>TRBV6-5|once|TRBJ2-7|TRBD1
CASSPTGTGAYEQYF
TGTGCCAGCAGTCCTACAGGGACAGGGGCCTACGAGCAGTACTTC
>TRBV7-9|-|TRBJ2-4|-
CASSLVPLGLAKNIQYF
TGTGCCAGCAGCTTAGTTCCCCTGGGACTAGCCAAAAACATTCAGTACTTC
>TRBV5-1|once|TRBJ2-5|TRBD2
CASSLRRGGLETQYF
TGCGCCAGCAGCTTGAGGCGGGGGGGCCTGGAGACCCAGTACTTC
>TRBV29-1|-|TRBJ1-2|-
CSASGEGYGYTF
TGCAGCGCCTCAGGGGAGGGCTATGGCTACACCTTC
>TRBV7-9|-|TRBJ1-1|-
CASSLVGGQSSTEAFF
TGTGCCAGCAGCTTAGTCGGGGGGCAGAGTTCGACTGAAGCTTTCTTT
>TRBV6-5|-|TRBJ1-6|-
CASSSGLAPSGSPLHF
TGTGCCAGCAGTTCCGGTTTGGCCCCTAGTGGATCACCCCTCCACTTT
>TRBV27|-|TRBJ2-7|-
CASSRLGSRTSAYEQYF
TGTGCCAGCAGTAGATTGGGGAGTAGGACGAGTGCCTACGAGCAGTACTTC
>TRBV27|-|TRBJ1-4|-
CASSLGLAINEKLFF
TGTGCCAGCAGTCTGGGTCTAGCAATTAATGAAAAACTGTTTTTT
>TRBV5-4|-|TRBJ1-1|-
CASSLEQGNTEAFF
TGTGCCAGCAGCTTGGAACAGGGGAACACTGAAGCTTTCTTT
>TRBV4-1|-|TRBJ1-1|TRBD1
CASSPDRQGNTEAFF
TGCGCCAGCAGCCCAGATAGACAGGGAAACACTGAAGCTTTCTTT
>TRBV5-8|-|TRBJ1-5|TRBD1
CASSSWTGGYQPQHF
TGTGCCAGCAGCTCATGGACAGGCGGATATCAGCCCCAGCATTTT
>TRBV7-9|-|TRBJ1-6|TRBD1
CASSLAISTGGSNSPLHF
TGTGCCAGCAGCTTAGCCATATCTACAGGGGGCTCGAATTCACCCCTCCACTTT
>TRBV11-2|-|TRBJ1-5|-
CASSFSRSGNQPQHF
TGTGCCAGCAGCTTCTCGCGCAGCGGCAATCAGCCCCAGCATTTT
>TRBV15|-|TRBJ1-5|-
CATSRDRFSNQPQHF
TGTGCCACCAGCAGAGATCGGTTTAGCAATCAGCCCCAGCATTTT
>TRBV5-1|once|TRBJ1-3|-
CASSLVGSSGNTIYF
TGCGCCAGCAGCTTGGTTGGGAGCTCTGGAAACACCATATATTTT
>TRBV4-2|-|TRBJ1-5|-
CASSQDGGYSNQPQHF
TGTGCCAGCAGCCAAGATGGGGGGTATAGCAATCAGCCCCAGCATTTT
>TRBV5-1|few|TRBJ2-2|-
CASSLSNRNTGELFF
TGCGCCAGCAGCTTAAGCAATAGAAACACCGGGGAGCTGTTTTTT
>TRBV27|-|TRBJ2-1|TRBD2
CASSLFGRSGREQFF
TGTGCCAGCAGTTTATTCGGGAGAAGCGGGAGGGAGCAGTTCTTC